This T cell receptor (beta chain) emerged from a study of T-cell reconstitution after alpha-beta-depleted transplantation in children. This clonotype appeared a few times. Per germline, CDR1 MNHNS and CDR2 SASEGT. Trimming at V came to 6 bases and at J to 6 bases, leaving 8 bases not matched to a gene. The CDR3 runs to 13 residues. Using unique molecular identifiers, the investigators prepared the TCRbeta library. One entry per CDR3 protein results from TCRdb running MiXCR on the PCR reads. The sample has about 360,000 distinct CDR3 sequences, roughly 14% seen once; the top ten hold 3.5% to 4.5%. The chain combines TRBV6-1 with TRBJ2-7; 7 bases match TRBD1. Material: PBMCs, obtained from the stem cell graft. The receptor's source is a human donor who donated a stem cell graft to a child with Fanconi anemia. The CDR3, as DNA: TGTGCCAGCAGGGCCGGGACAGCTAGCGAGCAGTACTTC. It yields the protein CASRAGTASEQYF.